This passage covers 10 T cell receptor beta chains from one sample sequenced in a study of blood T cells in healthy people across ages. Together with a sample-barcoded 5' primer, a J-beta primer mix was included in a second PCR lasting roughly 7 to 11 cycles. TCRdb reprocessed the 5' RACE reads via MiXCR and lists one record per CDR3 protein. The table records around 1,800,000 distinct CDR3 sequences, roughly two fifths of them present only once. Sequencing was performed on blood. The origin of the receptors is a human donor in good health.

This clonotype was counted many times. The chain is built from TRBV7-3 and TRBJ2-6, with D unresolved. The CDR3 extends over 14 amino acids. Trimming took off 4 bases at V and 0 bases at J, with 4 bases between the two ends. Germline lookup yields CDR1 SGHTA and CDR2 FQGTGA. CDR3 nucleotide sequence: TGTGCCAGCAGCTCGGTCTCTGGGGCCAACGTCCTGACTTTC. As protein: CASSSVSGANVLTF.

V and J are TRBV11-2 and TRBJ2-7; D unresolved. Trimming took off 5 bases at V and 3 bases at J, with 11 bases between the two ends. In germline, CDR1 is SGHAT, CDR2 FQNNGV. The CDR3 consists of 13 residues. CDR3 in DNA: TGTGCCAGCAGCGCCTCCGACTTCTACGAGCAGTACTTC. Its translation is CASSASDFYEQYF.

The chain couples TRBV3-1 to TRBJ1-1; 11 nucleotides match TRBD1. The germline CDR1 and CDR2 sequences are LGHDT and YNNKEL (reference sequence). The J segment lost 1 base and the V segment lost 1 base, leaving 2 bases of the junction unmatched. This CDR3 spans 16 amino acids. The CDR3 nucleotides read TGTGCCAGCAGCCAAGTCGGGACAGGGGGGAACACTGAAGCTTTCTTT. Residues: CASSQVGTGGNTEAFF.

This clonotype was picked up a small number of times. J is TRBJ1-1 and V is TRBV5-1; unclear D gene. The germline V gene has CDR1 SGHRS and CDR2 YFSETQ. Deletions cut 4 bases from V and 6 bases from J, with 13 bases between. The CDR3 length is 13 residues. CDR3 coding DNA: TGCGCCAGCAGCCTGACCCTGGGGTCTGAAGCTTTCTTT. This codes for CASSLTLGSEAFF.

This clonotype was detected a few times. The V call is TRBV4-3, the J call TRBJ1-1, with a tentative D call TRBD1 (6 bases). Trimming cost V 2 bases and J 6 bases, with 16 bases left between them. The germline V gene encodes CDR1 LGHNA and CDR2 YSLEER. CDR3 length: 15 amino acids. The CDR3 region is CASSQNRAFFAEAFF. CDR3 coding DNA: TGCGCCAGCAGCCAAAACAGGGCATTTTTTGCTGAAGCTTTCTTT.

The rearrangement uses TRBV19 and TRBJ1-5, with 9 positions matching TRBD1. Germline assignment: CDR1 LNHDA and CDR2 SQIVND (reference sequence). Losses at the gene ends were 3 bases for V and 7 bases for J; bases not matched to a gene: 7. The length of the CDR3 is 15 residues. The CDR3 sequence: CASSIPGTGKQPQHF. As DNA, the CDR3 is TGTGCCAGTAGTATCCCCGGGACAGGGAAACAGCCCCAGCATTTT.

In its sample, this clonotype was seen a few times. V and J are TRBV20-1 and TRBJ2-3, with 7 bases fitting TRBD2. The CDR3 contains 14 residues. CDR1 is DFQATT and CDR2 is SNEGSKA in the germline V gene (reference sequence). Trimming took 3 bases from V and 2 from J; bases not matched to a gene: 5. CDR3 DNA: TGCAGTGCTAGTGTAGCGGGTCTCACAGATACGCAGTATTTT. Encoded protein: CSASVAGLTDTQYF.

The chain links TRBV7-8 to TRBJ1-4; no clear D. This CDR3 region has 15 residues. CDR1 is SGHVS and CDR2 is FQNEAQ in the germline V gene. V gave up 5 bases and J gave up 4 bases, with 14 bases separating them. CDR3 DNA sequence: TGTGCCAGCAGCCAAATGGACGGGCGTAATGAAAAACTGTTTTTT. This translates into CASSQMDGRNEKLFF.

The table lists this clonotype with a few counts. V gene TRBV7-9 combines with J gene TRBJ2-5; 8 positions match TRBD1. J was trimmed by 5 bases and V by 7 bases; bases with no gene match: 15. Germline CDR1 and CDR2: SEHNR and FQNEAQ (reference sequence). This CDR3 contains 16 residues. CDR3 DNA: TGTGCCAGCACCCCGGGACAGGAAGCGGGCTGGGAGACCCAGTACTTC. Protein product: CASTPGQEAGWETQYF.

J is TRBJ1-1 and V is TRBV12-3 or TRBV12-4; D unclear. The CDR3 runs to 14 residues. With 2 bases removed from V and 1 base from J, the gap between germline ends came to 8 bases. The CDR3 is CASSLHTANTEAFF. The CDR3 bases are TGTGCCAGCAGTTTACACACAGCGAACACTGAAGCTTTCTTT.